The 14 T cell receptor beta chains reported below all come from one sample, sequenced in a study of control samples from healthy donors and cancer patients. Sequencing was performed with immunoSEQ multiplex PCR; in TCRdb, only in-frame clones are kept and a portion is missing. The sample holds some 150,000 clones; about 94% are singletons and the top ten take 11% to 15%. Source material: PBMCs. These receptors were collected from a man aged 55 to 69 with colorectal cancer.

The rearrangement uses TRBV29-1 and TRBJ2-7; 8 bases map to TRBD2. Germline CDR1 and CDR2: SQVTM and ANQGSEA. The junction had 6 bases not matched to a gene; V was cut back by 3 bases and J by 5 bases. This CDR3 spans 13 amino acids. The CDR3 sequence is CSVDREGLDEQYF. In DNA, the CDR3 is TGCAGCGTTGATCGGGAGGGCCTGGACGAGCAGTACTTC.

V usage is TRBV7-9 and J usage is TRBJ1-2, with D unresolved. This CDR3 is 13 amino acids long. Germline values: CDR1 SEHNR, CDR2 FQNEAQ (reference sequence). V lost 5 bases, J lost 3 bases, and 10 bases lay in between. Written as DNA, the CDR3 is TGTGCCAGCAGCCCCCGGACGGACTATGGCTACACCTTC. Its protein product is CASSPRTDYGYTF. The full variable domain, its missing parts supplied by reference TRBV7-9 and TRBJ1-2, is DTGVSQNPRHKITKRGQNVTFRCDPISEHNRLYWYRQTLGQGPEFLTYFQNEAQLEKSRLLSDRFSAERPKGSFSTLEIQRTEQGDSAMYLCASSPRTDYGYTFGSGTRLTVV.

This chain uses TRBV5-8 with TRBJ1-2; 7 nucleotides match TRBD1. The germline gives CDR1 SGHTS, CDR2 YDEGEE. The CDR3 sequence is 14 residues long. V gave up 1 base and J gave up 3 bases; unmatched junction bases: 3. This CDR3 is CASSLKGADYGYTF. The CDR3 DNA reads TGTGCCAGCAGCTTGAAGGGGGCGGACTATGGCTACACCTTC.

The CDR3 coding sequence is TGTGCCTGGAGTGTACGAGGGGGAAAAGCTTTCTTT. Translating it yields CAWSVRGGKAFF. The chain recombines TRBV30 with TRBJ1-1; D is possibly TRBD1 (6 bases). The CDR3 is 12 residues long. Germline CDR1 is GTSNPN and CDR2 is SVGIG (reference sequence). The V end lost 0 bases, the J end lost 9 bases, and 11 bases lay between the germline ends.

The rearrangement links TRBV7-9 to TRBJ1-1; no definite D call. From germline, CDR1 is SEHNR and CDR2 FQNEAQ (reference sequence). The CDR3 runs to 12 residues. The V and J ends lost 1 base and 10 bases respectively, with 10 bases between them. The CDR3 is CASSLGRSPAFF. DNA of the CDR3: TGTGCCAGCAGCTTAGGGCGGAGTCCAGCTTTCTTT.

The CDR3 DNA reads as TGTGCCAGCAGTTTAAATGGGGCGGGAGGGGCCAACGTCCTGACTTTC. Translation: CASSLNGAGGANVLTF. This chain uses TRBV27 with TRBJ2-6; tentative D call: TRBD2 (6 bases). Germline V gene lookup returns CDR1 MNHEY and CDR2 SMNVEV (reference sequence). V lost 2 bases, J lost 4 bases, and 12 bases lay in between. This CDR3 region has 16 residues. Supplemented by reference TRBV27 and TRBJ2-6, the full variable domain reads EAQVTQNPRYLITVTGKKLTVTCSQNMNHEYMSWYRQDPGLGLRQIYYSMNVEVTDKGDVPEGYKVSRKEKRNFPLILESPSPNQTSLYFCASSLNGAGGANVLTFGAGSRLTVL.

CDR3 sequence (DNA): TGTGCCAGCAAGACAGGGAGCTCCTATAATTCACCCCTCCACTTT. Protein: CASKTGSSYNSPLHF. The chain links TRBV6-5 to TRBJ1-6, with 7 positions matching TRBD1. CDR3 size: 15 residues. Germline V gene sequence: CDR1 MNHEY, CDR2 SVGAGI. The ends lost 7 bases at V and 0 bases at J; junction bases unmatched: 3.

This chain connects TRBV5-4 to TRBJ1-4, with a possible D match to TRBD1 (5 bases). CDR1 is SGHNT and CDR2 is YYREEE in the germline V gene (reference sequence). This CDR3 is 16 amino acids long. V lost 4 bases and J lost 4, with 17 bases in between. The chain's CDR3 is CASSPKPGPDNEKLFF. CDR3 nucleotide sequence: TGTGCCAGCAGCCCTAAACCGGGACCGGATAATGAAAAACTGTTTTTT.

V usage is TRBV24-1 and J usage is TRBJ2-3, with D maybe TRBD2 (6 bases). This CDR3 comprises 15 residues. V was shortened by 3 bases and J by 2 bases, with 11 bases between the two germline ends. CDR1 and CDR2 (germline): KGHDR, SFDVKD. The DNA for the CDR3 is TGTGCCACCAGTGATATAGGGGACTCCACAGATACGCAGTATTTT. This sequence encodes CATSDIGDSTDTQYF.

This sequence joins TRBV4-1 and TRBJ2-7, with D possibly matching TRBD1 (6 bases). The V end lost 3 bases, the J end lost 2 bases, and 8 bases lay between the germline ends. The V gene's germline CDR1 is MGHRA and CDR2 YSYEKL. This CDR3 is 13 amino acids long. CDR3 sequence reads: CASSQGQAYEQYF. CDR3 nucleotides: TGCGCCAGCAGCCAGGGACAAGCCTACGAGCAGTACTTC.

The J gene is TRBJ2-1, the V gene TRBV2, with 11 bases fitting TRBD2. V shed 3 bases, J shed 3 bases, and the junction held 10 bases outside the gene matches. The CDR3 sequence is 18 residues long. Germline loops: CDR1 SNHLY, CDR2 FYNNEI. The CDR3 DNA follows: TGTGCCAGCAGTGAGGCCCTTCCCGGGACTAGCGGCTACAATGAGCAGTTCTTC. Protein sequence: CASSEALPGTSGYNEQFF.

The chain carries TRBV11-2 and TRBJ2-2, with 9 bases matching TRBD1. Germline CDR1 reads SGHAT; CDR2 reads FQNNGV. Losses at the gene ends were 4 bases for V and 4 bases for J; bases not matched to a gene: 4. The CDR3 contains 15 residues. CDR3 nucleotide sequence: TGTGCCAGCAGCTGGGACAGGGTGGGCACCGGGGAGCTGTTTTTT. Amino acid sequence: CASSWDRVGTGELFF.

V usage is TRBV7-8 and J usage is TRBJ2-7, with D possibly matching TRBD2 (5 bases). V lost 5 bases and J 6 bases, leaving 11 bases between the germline ends. CDR1 and CDR2 from the germline V gene are SGHVS and FQNEAQ. CDR3 length: 12 residues. In DNA form, the CDR3 reads TGTGCCAGCAGCCGGGGTTTGGCCGAGCAGTACTTC. The encoded protein is CASSRGLAEQYF.

The chain joins TRBV12-3 or TRBV12-4 to TRBJ1-1; no reliable D call. The CDR3 is 13 residues long. V gave up 3 bases and J gave up 1 base, with 6 bases separating them. CDR3 in amino acids: CASSLGANTEAFF. For the CDR3, the DNA is TGTGCCAGCAGTTTGGGAGCGAACACTGAAGCTTTCTTT.